The T cell receptor (beta chain) under discussion was sequenced for a study of human T cells and chemical hapten exposure. CDR3 length equals 16 residues. The V gene's germline CDR1 is MNHEY and CDR2 SMNVEV (reference sequence). Trimming removed 5 bases from V and 7 bases from J, with 18 bases in between. Via MiXCR, TCRdb re-called the RACE reads, giving one row per CDR3 protein. This sample has some 70,000 distinct CDR3 sequences; 10% to 11% occur once, and the top ten carry approximately 5.2%. Time point given: pre-sensitization, week 0. Documented treatment: therapeutic diphenylcyclopropenone sensitization with weekly scalp DPC. This clonotype was counted at least ten times.

The source material was whole blood, sampled in connection with sensitization to the hapten diphenylcyclopropenone (DPC). The chain employs TRBV27 and TRBJ1-6; D not certain. The sequence was collected from a woman aged 45-60 years with alopecia areata. Some clones in this sample may be carry-over from other donors' samples. DNA for the CDR3: TGTGCCAGCAGTGGTCGAAGTCCTACGGGGAATTCACCCCTCCACTTT. It yields the protein CASSGRSPTGNSPLHF.